The 22 T cell receptor beta chains given below trace back to one sample, sequenced in a study of blood T cell repertoires in COVID-19. Method: immunoSEQ multiplex PCR; TCRdb's copy keeps in-frame clones and lacks some. Among 95,000 to 100,000 clones listed, more than 75% were seen once. Sequencing was carried out using peripheral blood. These receptors all stem from a woman aged 25 to 39 with acute or convalescent COVID-19.

The J gene is TRBJ2-7, the V gene TRBV6-5; 7 nucleotides agree with TRBD1. After removal of 6 bases from V and 0 bases from J, the junction contained 2 bases not matched to a gene. CDR1 MNHEY and CDR2 SVGAGI come from the germline V gene. This CDR3 region has 13 residues. The CDR3 nucleotides are TGTGCCAGCAGGGACAGGAGCTCCTACGAGCAGTACTTC. It is translated as CASRDRSSYEQYF.

The gene calls are TRBV5-1 and TRBJ2-7; 10 nucleotides match TRBD2. In germline, CDR1 is SGHRS, CDR2 YFSETQ. CDR3 length: 14 amino acids. V shed 3 bases and J 2 bases; nucleotides not matched to a gene: 2. The CDR3 DNA is TGCGCCAGCAGCTGGACTAGCGGAACCTACGAGCAGTACTTC. This encodes CASSWTSGTYEQYF.

The DNA of the CDR3 is TGTGCCAGCAGCCCGGGGGGTAATTCACCCCTCCACTTT. Translating gives CASSPGGNSPLHF. This chain connects TRBV9 to TRBJ1-6; a possible D gene is TRBD1 (5 bases). The CDR3 runs to 13 residues. The germline CDR1 and CDR2 sequences are SGDLS and YYNGEE. V was clipped by 4 bases and J by 6 bases, with 8 bases between them.

The chain is built from TRBV27 and TRBJ2-1; TRBD2 matches at 8 bases. The germline gives CDR1 MNHEY, CDR2 SMNVEV (reference sequence). CDR3 length equals 14 residues. V shed 6 bases, J shed 7 bases, and the junction held 8 bases outside the gene matches. DNA for the CDR3: TGTGCCAGCAGCAACAATCCGGGGGGGAATGAGCAGTTCTTC. Amino acid sequence: CASSNNPGGNEQFF.

V is TRBV7-2 and J is TRBJ2-7; 13 bases line up with TRBD2. The CDR3 sequence is 17 residues long. Germline assignment: CDR1 SGHTA and CDR2 FQGNSA. The V and J ends lost 3 bases and 0 bases, in that order; junction bases with no gene match: 5. The CDR3 here is CASSFKTSGGASYEQYF. CDR3 nucleotide sequence: TGTGCCAGCAGCTTCAAAACTAGCGGGGGGGCCTCCTACGAGCAGTACTTC.

The chain joins TRBV7-6 to TRBJ2-1; weak D call: TRBD1 (5 bases). V shed 5 bases and J shed 7 bases, with 15 bases lying between them. The CDR3 is 14 residues long. CDR1 is SGHVS, CDR2 FNYEAQ, per germline. The CDR3 reads CASSLWTTVNEQFF. As DNA, the CDR3 is TGTGCCAGCAGCCTTTGGACAACGGTGAATGAGCAGTTCTTC.

This chain joins TRBV18 and TRBJ1-3; no definite D call. Trimming shortened V by 6 bases and J by 4 bases, and 10 bases separated the two germline ends. From germline, CDR1 is KGHSH and CDR2 LQKENI. The CDR3 has 13 residues. The DNA for the CDR3 is TGTGCCAGCTCCTCTTCGTCGGGAAACACCATATATTTT. Translating it yields CASSSSSGNTIYF.

V usage is TRBV6-2 or TRBV6-3 and J usage is TRBJ2-1, with 13 positions matching TRBD2. Germline CDR1 reads MNHEY; CDR2 reads SVGEGT. This CDR3 region has 15 residues. V lost 5 bases, J lost 8 bases, and 6 bases stayed unmatched. CDR3 protein: CASSLRLAGGYEQFF. DNA of the CDR3: TGTGCCAGCAGTCTGAGACTAGCGGGGGGTTATGAGCAGTTCTTC.

This chain uses TRBV4-1 with TRBJ1-1, with D perhaps TRBD1 (5 bases). The germline CDR1 and CDR2 sequences are MGHRA and YSYEKL. This CDR3 region has 14 residues. The ends were cut back, 1 base at V and 1 base at J, with 7 bases in the middle. CDR3 loop: CASSQGGGNTEAFF. The DNA for the CDR3 is TGCGCCAGCAGCCAAGGCGGGGGGAACACTGAAGCTTTCTTT.

The chain combines TRBV6-5 with TRBJ2-1; TRBD1 matches 7 bases. V trimming: 5 bases; J trimming: 6 bases; junction bases outside the gene matches: 4. The CDR3 consists of 13 residues. In germline, CDR1 is MNHEY, CDR2 SVGAGI. The CDR3 region has the DNA TGTGCCAGCAGTCAGACAGGGATCAATGAGCAGTTCTTC. It encodes CASSQTGINEQFF.

This chain joins TRBV12-3 or TRBV12-4 and TRBJ2-7; TRBD1 is a possible D gene (6 bases). The CDR3 spans 12 residues. The ends were cut back, 3 bases at V and 5 bases at J, with 8 bases in the middle. As DNA, the CDR3 is TGTGCCAGCAGTTTCTCAGGGGACGAGCAGTACTTC. As protein: CASSFSGDEQYF.

This clone was counted a single time. The chain joins TRBV28 to TRBJ1-5, with a tentative D call TRBD1 (5 bases). With 3 bases removed from V and 0 bases from J, the gap between germline ends came to 15 bases. The CDR3 sequence is 17 residues long. Germline CDR1 reads MDHEN; CDR2 reads SYDVKM. CDR3 region: CASSFFQGWDSNQPQHF. The CDR3, as DNA: TGTGCCAGCAGTTTTTTTCAGGGTTGGGATAGCAATCAGCCCCAGCATTTT. Drawing the rest from reference TRBV28 and TRBJ1-5, the complete variable domain is DVKVTQSSRYLVKRTGEKVFLECVQDMDHENMFWYRQDPGLGLRLIYFSYDVKMKEKGDIPEGYSVSREKKERFSLILESASTNQTSMYLCASSFFQGWDSNQPQHFGDGTRLSIL.

The rearrangement joins TRBV28 to TRBJ1-1; 7 positions agree with TRBD1. The CDR3 covers 16 residues. J gave up 6 bases and V 7 bases, and 17 bases lay outside the gene matches. Germline V CDR1 and CDR2: MDHEN, SYDVKM. The CDR3 coding sequence is TGTGCCAGCATCCCGAGGAGGGACAGAGGACCTTCTGAAGCTTTCTTT. Translation gives CASIPRRDRGPSEAFF.

The V gene is TRBV6-5, the J gene TRBJ1-5; D ambiguous. The germline V gene encodes CDR1 MNHEY and CDR2 SVGAGI. The CDR3 is 14 amino acids. Trimming removed 6 bases at V and 1 base at J, with 10 bases between. The CDR3 loop is CASRAGLSNQPQHF. The DNA of the CDR3 is TGTGCCAGCAGGGCCGGGTTGAGCAATCAGCCCCAGCATTTT.

The genes are TRBV5-1 and TRBJ2-7, with D unclear. Germline V gene lookup returns CDR1 SGHRS and CDR2 YFSETQ. CDR3 length: 12 residues. With 0 bases removed from V and 6 bases from J, the gap between germline ends came to 7 bases. The CDR3 DNA is TGCGCCAGCAGCTTGGCGTTGAGCGAGCAGTACTTC. Translated: CASSLALSEQYF.

V gene TRBV28 combines with J gene TRBJ2-2, with D possibly being TRBD2 (6 bases). The CDR3 runs to 15 residues. The V gene lost 6 bases and the J gene lost 4 bases, with 15 bases spanning the gap. Germline CDR1 reads MDHEN; CDR2 reads SYDVKM. CDR3 amino acids: CASSPTSTGTGELFF. As DNA, the CDR3 is TGTGCCAGCAGCCCCACTAGCACGGGCACCGGGGAGCTGTTTTTT.

V usage is TRBV6-6 and J usage is TRBJ1-5; weak D call: TRBD1 (6 bases). This CDR3 region has 14 residues. Deletions cut 9 bases from V and 0 bases from J, with 12 bases between. Germline-derived CDR1 and CDR2 are MNHNY and SVGAGI (reference sequence). The CDR3 reads CASQDRYSNQPQHF. CDR3 sequence (DNA): TGTGCCAGTCAGGACAGATATAGCAATCAGCCCCAGCATTTT.

The rearrangement joins TRBV21-1 to TRBJ1-5; the table's D call TRBD1 went unverified against the DNA. TRBV21-1 is listed as a pseudogene. The CDR3 sequence is 14 residues long. The DNA of the CDR3 is TGTGCCAGCAGCCAACTAGGGGGTGGCCAGCCCCAGCATTTT. This gives the protein CASSQLGGGQPQHF.

The chain has TRBV3-1 (or the pseudogene TRBV3-2) and TRBJ1-2; D is unclear. Trimming pared 5 bases from V and 6 bases from J, leaving 13 bases between. Germline lookup yields CDR1 LGHDT and CDR2 YNNKEL (reference sequence). This CDR3 contains 13 residues. For the CDR3, the DNA is TGTGCCAGCAGCATACGAGGGCCTAATGGCTACACCTTC. Encoded protein: CASSIRGPNGYTF.

The rearrangement joins TRBV4-2 to TRBJ2-7; weak D call: TRBD1 (5 bases). The CDR3 covers 13 residues. Germline CDR1 and CDR2: LGHNA and YNFKEQ. V lost 1 base to trimming and J lost 5 bases, with 9 bases between them. The CDR3 DNA is TGTGCCAGCAGCCAAGGTACCAGGGACGAGCAGTACTTC. This translates into CASSQGTRDEQYF.

The chain has TRBV7-3 and TRBJ2-3; tentative D call: TRBD2 (7 bases). Trimming cost V 1 base and J 8 bases, with 16 bases left between them. The CDR3 is 15 residues long. Germline lookup yields CDR1 SGHTA and CDR2 FQGTGA. The CDR3 loop reads CASSLNTAGAGTQYF. The CDR3 DNA reads as TGTGCCAGCAGCTTAAATACGGCGGGGGCAGGTACGCAGTATTTT.

The chain recombines TRBV7-8 with TRBJ2-1; 9 bases fit TRBD2. The CDR3 consists of 15 residues. Per germline, CDR1 SGHVS and CDR2 FQNEAQ. V shed 4 bases and J 8 bases; nucleotides not matched to a gene: 9. The chain's CDR3 is CASSSVGGGADEQFF. CDR3 coding DNA: TGTGCCAGCAGCTCGGTGGGCGGGGGGGCGGATGAGCAGTTCTTC.